The sequence of this TCR beta chain was determined in a study of blood T cells in healthy people across ages (dated by TCRdb to the mid-2010s). General notes on the study: In model experiments, template switching captured roughly one uniquely barcoded TCR beta cDNA molecule for every two T cells. The study measured age-related changes in TCR beta repertoire diversity using deep sequencing normalized with unique cDNA molecular identifiers. Four age groups were formed from the donors: young (average 16 years), middle-aged (approximately 40), aged (approximately 60) and long-lived (more than 75). To avoid experimental bias, donors of different ages were randomly spread across the sequencing lanes. Using the same blood draw, the study looked at two additional independent replicas of 1 million unique cDNA reads for two donors, one aged 18 to 29 and the other aged 80 or older.

This clonotype was detected ten times or more. It has no known antigen specificity. Base qualities are not provided; no much larger clone lies one nucleotide away. Donors were 39 systemically healthy Caucasian individuals from Russia aged roughly 6 to 90 years. Around 10 milliliters of peripheral blood were collected from each donor into EDTA-treated Vacutainer tubes. PBMCs were isolated by Ficoll-Paque density-gradient centrifugation, with at least 6 million obtained per sample. Total RNA was extracted from PBMCs with Trizol reagent, with at least 6 micrograms obtained per sample. For every donor, an aliquot of PBMCs went through flow cytometry to measure the percentages of naive CD45RAhigh/CD27high T cells. The paper's findings and limits, for the study overall: As age increased, observed TCR beta diversity per million T cells dropped in a roughly linear way, and a significant reduction was already evident by age roughly 40. Total diversity estimates from one million sequenced T cells were considered lower bounds and underestimates. Since profiling was done on bulk unsorted PBMCs, naive and antigen-experienced compartments could not be conclusively compared. Compared with the aged group, the long-lived group had more naive CD4+ T cells, fewer expanded clones and increased TCR diversity, suggesting age selection. Because the CMV infection status of the donors was unknown, age-related changes in expanded clonotypes may potentially have been confounded. Observed TCR beta diversity correlated strongly with the percentage of naive T cells measured by flow cytometry.

Reading from cysteine to phenylalanine, the CDR3 counts 15 amino acids. The kept DNA is CDR3 alone, 45 bases in frame from the first base. From V the trimming removes 7 bases and from J it removes 1 base, while the gene matches leave 11 bases of the junction unaccounted for. The germline V gene provides CDR1 SQVTM and CDR2 ANQGSEA. The library was produced with 5' RACE. TCRdb shows the sequencer as Illumina HiSeq 2500. The second PCR ran for roughly 7 to 12 cycles and used a J-beta primer mix along with a sample-barcoded 5' primer. Each TCR beta cDNA molecule received a unique molecular identifier from a template-switch 5' adaptor carrying 12 random nucleotides. At least 2.5 million CDR3-containing paired-end reads were obtained from each sample. All of the RNA was converted into first-strand cDNA using the Mint cDNA synthesis kit, with a TRBC-specific oligonucleotide serving as the primer. All cDNA was treated with uracil-DNA glycosylase and then went through a first 18-cycle PCR with the universal primers M1SS and BC2_uni_R. Regarding the original processing steps: Normalization of each sample was performed by random selection of 1 million high-quality reads, each carrying a distinct molecular identifier. Reads sharing molecular identifiers were discarded rather than binned into consensus sequences. MiTCR, set to a Q25 quality threshold and the strictest error-elimination algorithm, was used for CDR3 identification, clonotype clustering and error correction. A nonparametric unseen species model using Euler transformation provided a lower-bound estimate of total TCR beta diversity. TCRdb reran the public reads through fastp at Q25 and MiXCR, keeping productive beta chains. Each CDR3 protein appears once, grouped with its most common genes and DNA. The V and J calls come from TCRdb's annotation, not from the publication. The sample yields 730,000 or so distinct CDR3 sequences; around two fifths were counted once. The top ten constitute around 30% of the sample.

This TCR derives from a man aged 80 or over in good health. Recombination connected TRBV29-1 to TRBJ2-7, and 9 junctional nucleotides match TRBD1. Material for sequencing was blood. The DNA reads TGCAGCGGTTCCGGGACAGGGTTTGGGTCCTACGAGCAGTACTTC. Translated, this is CSGSGTGFGSYEQYF.